This record concerns one T cell receptor beta chain sequence. Its specificity is not known. Each donor's status was that of a healthy bone marrow donor. The data derive from a study of cytomegalovirus exposure and HLA in healthy donors. Across the whole study: Previous work identified 95 million to 140 million unique TCR beta sequences from around 170 million T cells.

PCR was performed using 60 Vbeta and 13 Jbeta primers. Sequencing used immunoSEQ multiplex PCR; TCRdb keeps in-frame clones, though not all of them. In the table there are approximately 170,000 clones, approximately 84% of which are singletons. Study-wide results and caveats: According to a later analysis, donors in an Asian-associated ancestry cluster reportedly had fewer N-insertions than the roughly 670-donor mean. In an earlier analysis, productive rearrangement rates for most beta V segments clustered near 90% or 30%.

CDR3 size: 15 residues. Looked up from germline, CDR1 is SNHLY and CDR2 is FYNNEI. V dropped 6 bases and J dropped 1 base, with 12 bases sitting between them. The TCR originated in a woman in her thirties or forties in good health and CMV-seropositive. What was sequenced was PBMCs. This chain joins TRBV2 and TRBJ2-2; maybe TRBD1 (6 bases). The CDR3 here is CASSFWTENTGELFF. In nucleotides, the CDR3 is TGTGCCAGCAGCTTTTGGACAGAGAACACCGGGGAGCTGTTTTTT.